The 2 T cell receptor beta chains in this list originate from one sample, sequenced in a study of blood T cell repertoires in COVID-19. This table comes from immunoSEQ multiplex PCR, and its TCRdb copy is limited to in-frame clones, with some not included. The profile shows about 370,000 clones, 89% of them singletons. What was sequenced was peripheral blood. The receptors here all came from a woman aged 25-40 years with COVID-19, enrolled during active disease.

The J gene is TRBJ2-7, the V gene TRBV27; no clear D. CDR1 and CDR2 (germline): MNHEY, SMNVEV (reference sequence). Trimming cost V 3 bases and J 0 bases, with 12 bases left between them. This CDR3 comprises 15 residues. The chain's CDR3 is CASSFRRVHSYEQYF. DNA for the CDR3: TGTGCCAGCAGTTTCCGTCGGGTGCACTCCTACGAGCAGTACTTC.

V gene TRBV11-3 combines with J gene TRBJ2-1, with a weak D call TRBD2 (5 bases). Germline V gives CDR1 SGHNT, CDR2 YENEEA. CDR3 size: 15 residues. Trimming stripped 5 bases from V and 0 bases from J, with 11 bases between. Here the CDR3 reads CASSEGAVSYNEQFF. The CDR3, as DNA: TGTGCCAGCAGCGAGGGAGCGGTCTCCTACAATGAGCAGTTCTTC.